This entry concerns a single T cell receptor (beta chain). Its specificity is unknown. The data stem from a study of cytomegalovirus exposure and HLA in healthy donors. The PCR used 60 Vbeta and 13 Jbeta primers. Profiled with immunoSEQ multiplex PCR; TCRdb holds only in-frame clones, not every one. The data hold about 100,000 clones, with 81% observed a single time. V dropped 9 bases and J dropped 4; count of bases not matched to a gene: 12. CDR1 and CDR2 (germline): MDHEN, SYDVKM. This CDR3 spans 15 amino acids. General study findings and limits: Most subjects had HLA-A and HLA-B alleles reportedly predicted accurately by TCR beta sequences.

The TCR originated in a woman aged 70-85 years in good health and CMV-seropositive. Sequencing input: PBMCs. The chain is built from TRBV28 and TRBJ1-2, with 9 bases lining up with TRBD1. The CDR3 DNA is TGTGCCAGTGTTACAGGGGGCGCGGGGGTCTATGGCTACACCTTC. It specifies CASVTGGAGVYGYTF.